This TCR beta chain derives from a study of tumor-infiltrating lymphocytes in primary liver carcinoma. Study conclusions and caveats: The study found a significantly higher top-250-clone fraction in tumors than in blood (p = 0.039).

Turning to this clonotype: The antigen remains undetermined. A much more abundant neighbour one base away suggests this may be a read error.

Using a constant-region primer together with ProtoScript II reverse transcriptase, TCR beta cDNA was made from 500 to 650 ng of total RNA. Three nested multiplex PCR rounds of slightly modified ARM-PCR generated TCR beta libraries. Forward primers for TRBV1-TRBV30 and a C-beta reverse primer served the first two PCR rounds, at 10 cycles each. MiXCR was run by TCRdb on the multiplex PCR reads, yielding one entry per CDR3 protein. The profile shows approximately 330,000 distinct CDR3 sequences, roughly 61% of them singletons. For blood RNA, unsorted whole blood served as the source, and germline DNA was extracted too. About 4.3 milliliters of peripheral blood were drawn preoperatively. The ends lost 7 bases at V and 7 bases at J; junction bases unmatched: 12. This CDR3 has 16 amino acids.

Sequences were obtained from peripheral blood. The J gene is TRBJ2-2, the V gene TRBV12-3 or TRBV12-4, with 10 bases lining up with TRBD1. This sequence originates from a man in his forties or fifties with primary liver carcinoma and hepatitis B virus infection. The CDR3 sequence: CASIPTRDRGVGELFF. The DNA of the CDR3 is TGTGCCAGCATCCCCACGCGGGACAGGGGAGTCGGGGAGCTGTTTTTT.